A single T cell receptor (beta chain) is shown here with its context. The data were obtained in a study of blood T cells in healthy people across ages. Germline-derived CDR1 and CDR2 are SGDLS and YYNGEE. CDR3 length: 13 amino acids. A second PCR of 7 to 11 cycles used a sample-barcoded 5' primer and a J-beta primer mix. MiXCR, applied by TCRdb to the 5' RACE reads, yields one record per CDR3 protein. The sample has hundreds of thousands of distinct CDR3 sequences; roughly 24% are singletons. Total RNA extracted from each sample amounted to at least 5 micrograms. Another study also made use of these data, one on T cells of mothers and their children. That report notes: The study recruited a few healthy Caucasian mothers and their six children as donors. Reverse transcription into cDNA received all extracted RNA, at approximately 1.5 ug per 15 ul.

This sequence originates from a boy aged 10-17 years in good health. The chain recombines TRBV9 with TRBJ2-5; D remains ambiguous. The end of the DNA fits TRBJ2-7 better, so the J call may be wrong. The sample comprised blood. The DNA of the CDR3 is TGTGCCAGCAGCGTACCAGTCCCCTACGAGCAGTACTTC. Encoded protein: CASSVPVPYEQYF.